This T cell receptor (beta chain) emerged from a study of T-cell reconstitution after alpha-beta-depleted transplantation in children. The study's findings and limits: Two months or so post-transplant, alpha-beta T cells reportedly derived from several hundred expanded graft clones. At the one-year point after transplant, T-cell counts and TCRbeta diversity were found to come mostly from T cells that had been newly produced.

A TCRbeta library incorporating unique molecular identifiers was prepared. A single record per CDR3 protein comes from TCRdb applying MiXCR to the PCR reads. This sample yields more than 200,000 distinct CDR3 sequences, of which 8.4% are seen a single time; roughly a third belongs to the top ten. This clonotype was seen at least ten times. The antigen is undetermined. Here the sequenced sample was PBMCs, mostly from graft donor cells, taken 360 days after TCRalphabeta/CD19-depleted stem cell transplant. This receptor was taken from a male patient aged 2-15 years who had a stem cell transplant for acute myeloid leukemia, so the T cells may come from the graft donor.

CDR3 nucleotide sequence: TGCGCCAGCAGCCTTTCGGACTACCCCCCACACAATGAGCAGTTCTTC. It translates to CASSLSDYPPHNEQFF. The V and J genes are TRBV5-1 and TRBJ2-1; tentatively, D is TRBD2 (6 bases). Germline V gene lookup returns CDR1 SGHRS and CDR2 YFSETQ. This CDR3 region has 16 residues. The V gene lost 4 bases and the J gene lost 5 bases, with 19 bases spanning the gap.